This note documents a single T cell receptor beta chain sequence. Its antigen is not identified. This CDR3 contains 14 residues. V dropped 0 bases and J dropped 7 bases, with 12 bases sitting between them. The germline gives CDR1 ENHRY, CDR2 SYGVKD. These data are taken from a study of cytotoxic CD8 clonotypes in ibrutinib-treated CLL. On the study more broadly: IGHV unmutated 17 to 18; relapsed/refractory about 10; treatment-naive more than 14.

Study conclusions and caveats: Clonality increased with ibrutinib response but returned toward baseline at progression. Baseline clonality was higher than in age-matched healthy donors and moved in step with circulating CD8+ T-cell counts.

Using immunoSEQ multiplex PCR, the repertoire was profiled, and TCRdb retains in-frame clones only, with some absent. This table has 150,000 or so clones, 76% appearing once. The material was PBMCs, obtained after 24 months of ibrutinib treatment. The chain links TRBV10-3 to TRBJ1-2, with no clear D. The clonotype comes from a human donor with chronic lymphocytic leukemia. CDR3 sequence reads: CAISESVGDGGYTF. Here the CDR3 DNA reads TGTGCCATCAGTGAGTCGGTTGGGGATGGTGGCTACACCTTC.